This T cell receptor beta chain was sequenced in a study of beta chain features in type 1 diabetes. Findings and caveats of the study: Shorter templates might be favored by PCR, equally in patients and controls.

Only one heparinised blood draw was taken per donor, and its volume averaged roughly 120 mL. The authors sorted CD4+ naive, central memory, regulatory and stem cell-like memory cells via CD45RO/CCR7/CD25/CD127/CD95/CD27. This CDR3 is 14 amino acids long. CDR1 and CDR2 (germline): SSHAT, FNYEAQ (reference sequence). In its sample, this clone was seen a few times. Its antigen is as yet unknown. Compared with germline, one end of the junction differs, possibly owing to a read error. At the DNA level, this CDR3 is encoded by other sequences in the same sample as well. The sequenced template was cDNA made from the entire isolated RNA. Naive, central memory and regulatory T cell samples averaged approximately 3.6 million immunoSEQ reads each. This table comes from immunoSEQ multiplex PCR, and its TCRdb copy is limited to in-frame clones, with some not included. This table has some 400,000 clones, around 15% appearing once.

The TCR originated in a woman under 30 in good health. The chain employs TRBV7-7 and TRBJ2-1; 7 bases are shared with TRBD2. Material: naive CD4+ T cells from blood. The CDR3 reads CASSLSGTYNEQFF. In DNA form, the CDR3 reads TGTGCTAGCAGCTTGAGCGGGACTTACAATGAGCAGTTCTTC.